This TCR beta chain came from a study of a mutant IDH1 vaccine in newly diagnosed glioma. In the study overall: With temozolomide cycles, or 4-6 weeks after radiotherapy alone, vaccination was started.

About this clone: As yet, its antigen is unknown.

The time point denotes: week 47, end of study. It was 300 ug of mutant IDH1 20-mer peptide that made up each vaccine dose, given with topical imiquimod. V was pared by 8 bases and J by 9 bases, with 7 bases of the junction left unmatched. CDR3 size: 12 residues. Germline CDR1 and CDR2: SQVTM and ANQGSEA. The data were produced by immunoSEQ multiplex PCR, yet TCRdb's version contains in-frame clones alone and is incomplete. The data show some 60,000 clones, about four fifths seen once. The source material was PBMCs, sampled from a glioma patient whose treatment included an IDH1 peptide vaccine. The chain joins TRBV29-1 to TRBJ2-1; 10 bases are shared with TRBD1. This TCR came from a man aged 25 to 40 with glioma. CDR3 region: CSIRQGAAEQFF. The CDR3 DNA reads TGCAGCATACGACAGGGGGCAGCTGAGCAGTTCTTC.